One and the same sample provided the 17 T cell receptor beta chains below, sequenced in a study of cytomegalovirus exposure and HLA in healthy donors. Primers included in the PCR were 60 Vbeta and 13 Jbeta primers. Libraries were prepared by immunoSEQ multiplex PCR; TCRdb keeps only in-frame clonotypes and omits some of them. The table lists approximately 150,000 clones, roughly 76% of them singletons, with 2.9% in the top ten. Sequences were obtained from PBMCs. The receptors shown here come from a woman aged 30 to 39 in good health and CMV-seronegative.

This chain joins TRBV5-1 and TRBJ2-2, with 8 bases that match TRBD2. Germline V gives CDR1 SGHRS, CDR2 YFSETQ. The CDR3 spans 15 residues. The trim removed 4 bases at V and 4 bases at J, leaving 6 bases unmatched. Written as DNA, the CDR3 is TGCGCCAGCAGCCCAGTCGGGACTAGCACCGGGGAGCTGTTTTTT. Translated: CASSPVGTSTGELFF.

This clone came up once. V usage is TRBV28 and J usage is TRBJ2-7; 11 bases are a match to TRBD2. The V gene end was trimmed by 4 bases and the J gene end by 6 bases; junction bases not matched to a gene: 5. Looked up from germline, CDR1 is MDHEN and CDR2 is SYDVKM. There are 14 residues in the CDR3. The CDR3 loop reads CASSSASGRREQYF. The CDR3 DNA follows: TGTGCCAGCAGTTCAGCTAGCGGGAGGCGCGAGCAGTACTTC.

The J gene is TRBJ1-2, the V gene TRBV20-1; no definite D call. The CDR3 runs 11 residues. Germline loops: CDR1 DFQATT, CDR2 SNEGSKA (reference sequence). V lost 4 bases to trimming and J lost 4 bases, with 7 bases between them. CDR3 nucleotide sequence: TGCAGTGCTAACCCAGGCTATGGCTACACCTTC. It is translated as CSANPGYGYTF.

V and J are TRBV20-1 and TRBJ1-4, with D unclear. CDR1 is DFQATT, CDR2 SNEGSKA, per germline (reference sequence). Trimming left V 6 bases short and J 7 bases short, with 6 bases between. The CDR3 spans 10 residues. CDR3 region: CSAFGEKLFF. The CDR3 nucleotides read TGCAGTGCGTTCGGTGAAAAACTGTTTTTT.

The genes are TRBV9 and TRBJ1-2, with 7 bases matching TRBD1. The junction had 8 bases not matched to a gene; V was cut back by 3 bases and J by 0 bases. CDR1 and CDR2 from the germline V gene are SGDLS and YYNGEE. The CDR3 loop spans 16 amino acids. DNA for the CDR3: TGTGCCAGCAGCGCTCAACCGGGACAGTCTAACTATGGCTACACCTTC. Protein product: CASSAQPGQSNYGYTF.

The CDR3 region is CASSLDRANQPQHF. The CDR3 DNA is TGTGCCAGCAGCTTAGACAGGGCGAATCAGCCCCAGCATTTT. V is TRBV11-2 and J is TRBJ1-5; possibly TRBD1 for D (5 bases). With 0 bases removed from V and 4 bases from J, the gap between germline ends came to 7 bases. This CDR3 is built from 14 residues. Germline CDR1 SGHAT, CDR2 FQNNGV.

V usage is TRBV5-5 and J usage is TRBJ2-3; D is possibly TRBD2 (6 bases). The germline V gene has CDR1 SGHKS and CDR2 YYEKEE (reference sequence). The V end was cut by 0 bases, the J end by 3 bases, with 8 bases between. CDR3 length: 14 residues. The CDR3 reads CASSLERETDTQYF. As DNA, the CDR3 is TGTGCCAGCAGCTTGGAACGGGAGACAGATACGCAGTATTTT.

In its sample, this clone was seen once. The chain links TRBV19 to TRBJ2-4; D not resolved. Germline values: CDR1 LNHDA, CDR2 SQIVND (reference sequence). The CDR3 totals 13 residues. Trimming took off 6 bases at V and 1 base at J, with 7 bases between the two ends. Written as DNA, the CDR3 is TGTGCCAGTAGGGGTAGCGCCAAAAACATTCAGTACTTC. This sequence encodes CASRGSAKNIQYF.

The rearrangement uses TRBV12-5 and TRBJ2-7, with no clear D. The V end was cut by 9 bases, the J end by 0 bases, with 21 bases between. Germline-derived CDR1 and CDR2 are LGHNT and FRNRAP. The CDR3 totals 16 residues. The CDR3, as DNA: TGTGCTAGCGACCGTAATATGGAGATGATCTCCTACGAGCAGTACTTC. Translated, it gives CASDRNMEMISYEQYF.

The chain has TRBV6-4 and TRBJ2-1, with TRBD1 matching 7 bases. V shed 2 bases, J shed 0 bases, and the junction held 1 base outside the gene matches. Germline CDR1 MRHNA, CDR2 SNTAGT. The CDR3 has 15 amino acids. In DNA, the CDR3 is TGTGCCAGCAGTGACGCAGGGGGCTCCTACAATGAGCAGTTCTTC. This translates into CASSDAGGSYNEQFF.

This chain connects TRBV6-5 to TRBJ2-3; D perhaps matches TRBD2 (5 bases). The germline gives CDR1 MNHEY, CDR2 SVGAGI. The ends were cut back, 8 bases at V and 4 bases at J, with 16 bases in the middle. This CDR3 region has 14 residues. The CDR3 loop reads CASGFEGGPDTQYF. CDR3 coding DNA: TGTGCCAGCGGGTTTGAAGGAGGTCCAGATACGCAGTATTTT.

The V and J genes are TRBV19 and TRBJ1-1, with TRBD1 as a possible D gene (5 bases). The germline gives CDR1 LNHDA, CDR2 SQIVND (reference sequence). The CDR3 has 19 amino acids. V lost 7 bases and J lost 3, with 30 bases in between. CDR3 sequence: CASTFGPSGGNGVDTEAFF. DNA of the CDR3: TGTGCCAGTACCTTCGGCCCCTCGGGGGGGAACGGCGTCGACACTGAAGCTTTCTTT.

The V and J genes are TRBV5-1 and TRBJ2-3; TRBD1 aligns across 7 bases. CDR1 and CDR2 (germline): SGHRS, YFSETQ. There are 14 residues in the CDR3. Trimming removed 9 bases from V and 0 bases from J; junction bases left unmatched: 7. The CDR3 loop reads CATRDSSSTDTQYF. DNA of the CDR3: TGCGCCACTCGGGACAGTTCTAGCACAGATACGCAGTATTTT.

V and J are TRBV18 and TRBJ2-3; 8 bases line up with TRBD2. The CDR3 contains 14 residues. V shed 5 bases, J shed 2 bases, and the junction held 3 bases outside the gene matches. Germline V gene data show CDR1 as KGHSH and CDR2 as LQKENI. The CDR3 DNA follows: TGTGCCAGCTCAAGTAGCGGGATCACAGATACGCAGTATTTT. It codes for CASSSSGITDTQYF. Looking up the rest from reference TRBV18 and TRBJ2-3 gives the full variable domain: NAGVMQNPRHLVRRRGQEARLRCSPMKGHSHVYWYRQLPEEGLKFMVYLQKENIIDESGMPKERFSAEFPKEGPSILRIQQVVRGDSAAYFCASSSSGITDTQYFGPGTRLTVL.

Only one count was recorded for this clone. The chain uses TRBV18 and TRBJ1-1; D perhaps matches TRBD1 (5 bases). The V end lost 3 bases, the J end lost 3 bases, and 14 bases lay between the germline ends. This CDR3 contains 15 residues. Per germline, CDR1 KGHSH and CDR2 LQKENI. The CDR3 sequence: CASSPLGRADTEAFF. CDR3 in DNA: TGTGCCAGCTCACCGCTGGGCAGGGCCGACACTGAAGCTTTCTTT.

This sequence joins TRBV7-2 and TRBJ1-4; 9 nucleotides match TRBD1. Per germline, CDR1 SGHTA and CDR2 FQGNSA. The CDR3 totals 16 residues. After removal of 2 bases from V and 1 base from J, the junction contained 2 bases not matched to a gene. The CDR3 DNA is TGTGCCAGCAGCTTACTGGGACAGGGAACTAATGAAAAACTGTTTTTT. Its protein is CASSLLGQGTNEKLFF.

This clone has just one count. V and J are TRBV29-1 and TRBJ2-5, with 9 bases matching TRBD1. The end of the DNA fits TRBJ2-7 better, so the J call may be wrong. The CDR3 covers 15 residues. CDR1 and CDR2 from the germline V gene are SQVTM and ANQGSEA. CDR3 sequence: CSVEDPQDRGHEQYF. The CDR3 DNA sequence: TGCAGCGTTGAAGATCCACAGGACAGGGGCCACGAGCAGTACTTC.